This T cell receptor (beta chain) was sequenced in a study of CD8 T cells in Susac syndrome. The study's findings and limits: An acknowledgment was made by the study that its TCR sequencing and HLA analysis involved relatively few individuals.

Germline V gene data show CDR1 as MGHRA and CDR2 as YSYEKL. The CDR3 runs 14 residues. V lost 4 bases to trimming and J lost 0 bases, with 8 bases between them. RNA totalling roughly 0.5 to 1 ug underwent reverse transcription with random hexamers. The CDR3 of TCR beta was amplified by immunoSEQ multiplex PCR across 54 Vbeta and 13 Jbeta. A single record per CDR3 protein comes from TCRdb applying MiXCR to the immunoSEQ multiplex PCR reads. This sample carries around 80,000 distinct CDR3 sequences, approximately 94% of them seen once, and the ten largest clones take about 0.3%. While serving as controls, healthy donors were matched for age and sex. TEMRA cells were enriched by FACS, and CD4+ and CD8+ T cells were negatively isolated. Points on this clonotype: Its target is not known.

The chain uses TRBV4-1 and TRBJ2-3; no firm D call. The receptor's source is a human donor in good health. The source material was CD8+ T cells from PBMCs. CDR3 nucleotide sequence: TGCGCCAGCAGCCTGACCTTGAGCACAGATACGCAGTATTTT. As protein: CASSLTLSTDTQYF.